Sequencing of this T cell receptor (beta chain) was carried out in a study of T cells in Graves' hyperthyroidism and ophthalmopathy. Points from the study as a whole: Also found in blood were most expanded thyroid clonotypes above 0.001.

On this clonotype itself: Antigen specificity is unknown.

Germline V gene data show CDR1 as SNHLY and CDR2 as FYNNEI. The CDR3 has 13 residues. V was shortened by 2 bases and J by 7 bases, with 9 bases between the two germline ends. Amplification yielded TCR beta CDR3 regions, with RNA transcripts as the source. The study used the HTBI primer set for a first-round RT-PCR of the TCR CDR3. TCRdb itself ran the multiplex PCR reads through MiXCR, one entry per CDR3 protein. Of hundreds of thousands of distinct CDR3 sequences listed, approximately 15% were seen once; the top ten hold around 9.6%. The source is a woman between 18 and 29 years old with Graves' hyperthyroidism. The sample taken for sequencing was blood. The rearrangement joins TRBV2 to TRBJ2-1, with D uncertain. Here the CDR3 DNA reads TGTGCCAGCAGTGAAAGTCAGCCAAATGAGCAGTTCTTC. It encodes CASSESQPNEQFF.